The 19 T cell receptor beta chains below all came from one sample that was sequenced in a study of memory CD4+ T cells and cytomegalovirus serostatus. The sort gate was single viable CD3+CD4+CD8-CD45RO+ cells for memory CD4+ T cells. Generated by immunoSEQ multiplex PCR, the TCRdb table keeps only in-frame clones and is missing some. The sample holds 56,000 or so clones, about 80% seen once. Sequenced input: memory CD4+ T cells from blood. Source of these receptors: an adult in good health and CMV-seronegative.

The V and J genes are TRBV28 and TRBJ1-4, with 9 bases lining up with TRBD1. Per germline, CDR1 MDHEN and CDR2 SYDVKM. The CDR3 is 15 amino acids. J gave up 4 bases and V 5 bases, and 5 bases lay outside the gene matches. This CDR3 is CASSQGTGLNEKLFF. In DNA, the CDR3 is TGTGCCAGCAGTCAGGGGACAGGGCTTAATGAAAAACTGTTTTTT.

This chain uses TRBV7-4 with TRBJ1-5; possible D gene TRBD1, 5 bases. Germline V gives CDR1 SGHVT, CDR2 SQSDAQ. V was pared by 5 bases and J by 5 bases, with 25 bases between. CDR3 length: 18 amino acids. CDR3: CASSRRSPQGVRDQPQHF. The CDR3 region has the DNA TGTGCCAGCAGCCGAAGAAGTCCCCAAGGGGTGCGTGATCAGCCCCAGCATTTT. The full variable domain, completed using reference TRBV7-4 and TRBJ1-5, is GAGVSQSPRYKVAKRGRDVALRCDSISGHVTLYWYRQTLGQGSEVLTYSQSDAQRDKSGRPSGRFSAERPERSVSTLKIQRTEQGDSAVYLCASSRRSPQGVRDQPQHFGDGTRLSIL.

A remark on this clone: The same CDR3 also results from other DNA sequences found in this sample. This chain uses TRBV5-1 with TRBJ1-2; possibly TRBD1 for D (6 bases). Germline V CDR1 and CDR2: SGHRS, YFSETQ. Trimming removed 3 bases from V and 5 bases from J, with 11 bases in between. This CDR3 region has 13 residues. CDR3 loop: CASSSTGRYGYTF. DNA for the CDR3: TGCGCCAGCAGCTCTACAGGGAGATATGGCTACACCTTC.

In its sample, this clone was seen a few times. This chain's CDR3 is CASSQFRGADYGYTF. The CDR3 nucleotides read TGTGCCAGCAGCCAATTTAGGGGAGCTGACTATGGCTACACCTTC. This chain links TRBV14 with TRBJ1-2; the D gene is possibly TRBD1 (5 bases). The CDR3 length is 15 residues. The V end was cut by 2 bases, the J end by 3 bases, with 13 bases between. Germline V lookup: CDR1 SGHDN, CDR2 FVKESK.

The chain has TRBV5-6 and TRBJ1-1; D unresolved. Germline V gene sequence: CDR1 SGHDT, CDR2 YYEEEE. This CDR3 has 12 amino acids. The CDR3 reads CACSRQNTEAFF. CDR3 coding DNA: TGTGCTTGCAGTCGACAGAACACTGAAGCTTTCTTT. Full variable domain (remainder filled in from reference TRBV5-6 and TRBJ1-1): DAGVTQSPTHLIKTRGQQVTLRCSPKSGHDTVSWYQQALGQGPQFIFQYYEEEERQRGNFPDRFSGHQFPNYSSELNVNALLLGDSALYLCACSRQNTEAFFGQGTRLTVV.

The J gene is TRBJ2-2, the V gene TRBV1; the listed D gene, TRBD2, was not tested against the DNA. TRBV1 is assigned pseudogene status. The CDR3 loop spans 15 amino acids. CDR3 in amino acids: CTSGSSGGADGELFF. In DNA form, the CDR3 reads TGCACCAGTGGATCAAGCGGGGGGGCTGACGGGGAGCTGTTTTTT.

The CDR3 reads CASTGTNQETQYF. In nucleotides, the CDR3 is TGCGCCAGCACCGGGACTAACCAAGAGACCCAGTACTTC. This rearrangement joins TRBV5-1 to TRBJ2-5; 7 bases match TRBD2. The CDR3 sequence is 13 residues long. The germline gives CDR1 SGHRS, CDR2 YFSETQ. V was pared by 6 bases and J by 0 bases, with 2 bases of the junction left unmatched. The complete variable domain, with remaining parts taken from reference TRBV5-1 and TRBJ2-5, reads KAGVTQTPRYLIKTRGQQVTLSCSPISGHRSVSWYQQTPGQGLQFLFEYFSETQRNKGNFPGRFSGRQFSNSRSEMNVSTLELGDSALYLCASTGTNQETQYFGPGTRLLVL.

Written as DNA, the CDR3 is TGCGCCAGCAGCACCGGGGTCGCCCCGCCGGGGAACACCATATATTTT. This sequence encodes CASSTGVAPPGNTIYF. The V gene is TRBV5-1, the J gene TRBJ1-3; the D is unclear. Germline V gene data show CDR1 as SGHRS and CDR2 as YFSETQ. The CDR3 spans 16 residues. The V gene lost 4 bases and the J gene lost 7 bases, with 21 bases spanning the gap.

This clone was counted a few times. V gene TRBV27 combines with J gene TRBJ1-5; D gene uncertain. V shed 6 bases and J shed 4 bases, with 13 bases lying between them. The CDR3 consists of 14 residues. Germline V gives CDR1 MNHEY, CDR2 SMNVEV (reference sequence). The CDR3 spells CASSLDGMNQPQHF. As DNA, the CDR3 is TGTGCCAGCAGCTTAGACGGGATGAATCAGCCCCAGCATTTT.

The rearrangement joins TRBV6-4 to TRBJ2-2; a possible D gene is TRBD1 (6 bases). CDR1 is MRHNA and CDR2 is SNTAGT in the germline V gene. Trimming left V 3 bases short and J 1 base short, with 9 bases between. This CDR3 has 15 amino acids. In DNA form, the CDR3 reads TGTGCCAGCAGTGAACAGGGCGGGAACACCGGGGAGCTGTTTTTT. Amino acid sequence: CASSEQGGNTGELFF.

The chain has TRBV7-2 and TRBJ2-5, with 12 bases lining up with TRBD2. The J segment lost 5 bases and the V segment lost 5 bases, leaving 6 bases of the junction unmatched. CDR1 is SGHTA and CDR2 is FQGNSA in the germline V gene. This CDR3 contains 15 residues. The CDR3 sequence is CASSTPSGGAETQYF. The DNA for the CDR3 is TGTGCCAGCAGCACTCCTAGCGGGGGGGCGGAGACCCAGTACTTC.

This chain links TRBV4-3 with TRBJ2-5; TRBD1 matches 8 bases. V gave up 8 bases and J gave up 1 base; unmatched junction bases: 3. The germline gives CDR1 LGHNA, CDR2 YSLEER. The CDR3 has 13 amino acids. CDR3 sequence: CASGTGLQETQYF. The CDR3 region has the DNA TGCGCCAGCGGGACAGGTCTCCAAGAGACCCAGTACTTC.

The V call is TRBV6-5, the J call TRBJ1-2; 7 bases line up with TRBD1. The CDR3 totals 16 residues. Trimming removed 4 bases from V and 4 bases from J; junction bases left unmatched: 12. Per germline, CDR1 MNHEY and CDR2 SVGAGI. The CDR3: CASSSLSGGTFYGYTF. The CDR3 coding sequence is TGTGCCAGCAGTTCCCTTTCAGGGGGGACCTTCTATGGCTACACCTTC.

A single count supports this clone. This rearrangement joins TRBV4-3 to TRBJ2-1; tentatively, D is TRBD2 (6 bases). Germline CDR1 and CDR2: LGHNA and YSLEER. V was shortened by 1 base and J by 4 bases, with 14 bases between the two germline ends. CDR3 length equals 16 residues. CDR3 coding DNA: TGCGCCAGCAGCCAAGGGGTGACTCGGGGGTACAATGAGCAGTTCTTC. It translates to CASSQGVTRGYNEQFF.

The rearrangement uses TRBV9 and TRBJ1-6; no reliable D call. The CDR3 runs to 14 residues. Germline V gene sequence: CDR1 SGDLS, CDR2 YYNGEE. V gave up 1 base and J gave up 7 bases, with 9 bases separating them. The CDR3 spells CASSVRAENSPLHF. The DNA of the CDR3 is TGTGCCAGCAGCGTAAGGGCAGAGAATTCACCCCTCCACTTT.

The V call is TRBV19, the J call TRBJ2-7; TRBD2 is a possible D gene (5 bases). CDR1 is LNHDA and CDR2 is SQIVND in the germline V gene (reference sequence). The CDR3 sequence is 14 residues long. Trimming pared 7 bases from V and 1 base from J, leaving 14 bases between. The CDR3 DNA follows: TGTGCCAGTACCGCACACGAGGGATCCTACGAGCAGTACTTC. It is translated as CASTAHEGSYEQYF.

This chain joins TRBV5-1 and TRBJ1-6; 9 bases agree with TRBD1. In germline, CDR1 is SGHRS, CDR2 YFSETQ. The CDR3 consists of 15 residues. V shed 6 bases, J shed 7 bases, and the junction held 8 bases outside the gene matches. The CDR3 spells CASTPDRGGNSPLHF. For the CDR3, the DNA is TGCGCCAGCACCCCGGACAGGGGAGGCAATTCACCCCTCCACTTT.

The rearrangement joins TRBV19 to TRBJ1-1, with 10 positions matching TRBD1. CDR3 size: 18 residues. J gave up 0 bases and V 3 bases, and 10 bases lay outside the gene matches. Germline V CDR1 and CDR2: LNHDA, SQIVND (reference sequence). The CDR3 DNA reads TGTGCCAGTAGTATTCGGAAGACAGGGGGCCCTCTGAACACTGAAGCTTTCTTT. It encodes CASSIRKTGGPLNTEAFF. Based on the CDR3 plus reference TRBV19 and TRBJ1-1, the full variable domain is DGGITQSPKYLFRKEGQNVTLSCEQNLNHDAMYWYRQDPGQGLRLIYYSQIVNDFQKGDIAEGYSVSREKKESFPLTVTSAQKNPTAFYLCASSIRKTGGPLNTEAFFGQGTRLTVV.

This chain joins TRBV9 and TRBJ2-3, with 7 bases aligning to TRBD2. Per germline, CDR1 SGDLS and CDR2 YYNGEE. With V trimmed by 0 bases and J by 9 bases, 1 base remained unmatched. The CDR3 has 12 residues. The CDR3 region has the DNA TGTGCCAGCAGCGTAGTAGCGGGCACGCAGTATTTT. Its translation is CASSVVAGTQYF.